This T cell receptor beta chain was obtained from a study of T-cell reconstitution after alpha-beta-depleted transplantation in children. Trimming took off 2 bases at V and 2 bases at J, with 9 bases between the two ends. Germline V gene sequence: CDR1 SQVTM, CDR2 ANQGSEA. The CDR3 is made up of 13 amino acids. This clonotype was detected many times. Unique molecular identifiers were built into the TCRbeta library. TCRdb ran MiXCR on the PCR reads and lists one entry per CDR3 protein. The sample lists fewer than 550,000 distinct CDR3 sequences, 11% occurring once. The chain couples TRBV29-1 to TRBJ2-5; D is unclear. The source material was PBMCs from the stem cell graft donor, sampled from the stem cell graft. The source of this sequence is a human donor who donated a stem cell graft to a child with acute myeloid leukemia. CDR3 loop: CSVERAPQETQYF. DNA of the CDR3: TGCAGCGTTGAAAGGGCTCCACAAGAGACCCAGTACTTC. Full variable domain (outside the CDR3, taken from reference TRBV29-1 and TRBJ2-5): SAVISQKPSRDICQRGTSLTIQCQVDSQVTMMFWYRQQPGQSLTLIATANQGSEATYESGFVIDKFPISRPNLTFSTLTVSNMSPEDSSIYLCSVERAPQETQYFGPGTRLLVL.